This T cell receptor beta chain was observed in a study of blood T cell repertoires in COVID-19. Germline V CDR1 and CDR2: GTSNPN, SVGIG (reference sequence). Trimming cost V 1 base and J 8 bases; bases outside gene matches: 7. The CDR3 extends over 13 amino acids. The data were produced by immunoSEQ multiplex PCR, yet TCRdb's version contains in-frame clones alone and is incomplete. The sample has 72,000 or so clones, about nine tenths seen once; the top ten hold about an eighth. This TCR came from a woman aged 55-70 years with acute or convalescent COVID-19. The sequencing sample was made of peripheral blood. The rearrangement uses TRBV30 and TRBJ1-2; TRBD1 matches 7 bases. The CDR3: CAWSGTGVSGYTF. The CDR3 DNA reads TGTGCCTGGAGTGGGACAGGAGTATCGGGCTACACCTTC. Drawing the rest from reference TRBV30 and TRBJ1-2, the complete variable domain is SQTIHQWPATLVQPVGSPLSLECTVEGTSNPNLYWYRQAAGRGLQLLFYSVGIGQISSEVPQNLSASRPQDRQFILSSKKLLLSDSGFYLCAWSGTGVSGYTFGSGTRLTVV.